The 32 T cell receptor beta chains listed next were all sequenced from one sample in a study of blood T cell repertoires in COVID-19 (TCRdb year 2020). Libraries were prepared through the immunoSEQ multiplex PCR assay. TCRdb limited this immuneACCESS table to in-frame rearrangements with V and J called. A share of clones is missing; checked studies link under half to unresolved V genes, and the rest is unexplained. This sample is represented by about 28,000 clones; approximately 93% of them were singletons. More than 0.8% of the sample lies in the top ten. Input material: peripheral blood. Receptor source: a woman in her 70s with COVID-19, enrolled during active disease.

In this sample, this clone turned up once. The DNA of the CDR3 is TGTGCCAGTAGTATCGCCCCAAGGACTAGCGGGAGTTGGATGGTAAACAATGAGCAGTTCTTC. It encodes CASSIAPRTSGSWMVNNEQFF. This chain connects TRBV19 to TRBJ2-1; TRBD2 matches at 13 bases. CDR1 is LNHDA and CDR2 is SQIVND in the germline V gene (reference sequence). Losses at the gene ends were 3 bases for V and 5 bases for J; bases not matched to a gene: 19. The CDR3 sequence is 21 residues long.

The CDR3 bases are TGCGCCAGCAGCCAAGATGTACAGGTCTACTCACCCCTCCACTTT. It encodes CASSQDVQVYSPLHF. The chain uses TRBV4-1 and TRBJ1-6, with D perhaps TRBD1 (5 bases). This CDR3 is built from 15 residues. The germline CDR1 and CDR2 sequences are MGHRA and YSYEKL. Deletions cut 0 bases from V and 10 bases from J, with 13 bases between.

This clone was observed a single time. The V and J genes are TRBV27 and TRBJ2-3; 8 nucleotides agree with TRBD2. Germline CDR1 and CDR2: MNHEY and SMNVEV (reference sequence). CDR3 length: 16 residues. V shed 5 bases, J shed 6 bases, and the junction held 13 bases outside the gene matches. The CDR3 region has the DNA TGTGCCAGCAGTCCATGGACTAGCCGGAGGTCGGATACGCAGTATTTT. The encoded protein is CASSPWTSRRSDTQYF.

This clone appeared a single time. This chain joins TRBV11-2 and TRBJ2-5; 7 bases match TRBD2. V trimming: 6 bases; J trimming: 4 bases; junction bases outside the gene matches: 8. The CDR3 totals 14 residues. Looked up from germline, CDR1 is SGHAT and CDR2 is FQNNGV. The CDR3 loop is CASSFGGVGETQYF. In DNA, the CDR3 is TGTGCCAGCAGTTTTGGGGGGGTCGGAGAGACCCAGTACTTC. Filled out from reference TRBV11-2 and TRBJ2-5, the complete variable domain reads EAGVAQSPRYKIIEKRQSVAFWCNPISGHATLYWYQQILGQGPKLLIQFQNNGVVDDSQLPKDRFSAERLKGVDSTLKIQPAKLEDSAVYLCASSFGGVGETQYFGPGTRLLVL.

This chain uses TRBV28 with TRBJ2-5, with 7 bases identical to TRBD1. CDR1 is MDHEN, CDR2 SYDVKM, per germline. V gave up 7 bases and J gave up 5 bases; unmatched junction bases: 4. This CDR3 spans 12 amino acids. CDR3 protein: CASKGQTETQYF. The CDR3, as DNA: TGTGCCAGCAAGGGACAGACCGAGACCCAGTACTTC.

The V call is TRBV7-9, the J call TRBJ1-3, with 9 nucleotides matching TRBD1. The V segment lost 2 bases and the J segment 3 bases; nucleotides outside the gene matches: 8. In germline, CDR1 is SEHNR, CDR2 FQNEAQ (reference sequence). This CDR3 has 17 amino acids. In DNA, the CDR3 is TGTGCCAGCAGCTTACGCGCGACAGGGGGAATTGGAAACACCATATATTTT. It encodes CASSLRATGGIGNTIYF. Filled out from reference TRBV7-9 and TRBJ1-3, the complete variable domain reads DTGVSQNPRHKITKRGQNVTFRCDPISEHNRLYWYRQTLGQGPEFLTYFQNEAQLEKSRLLSDRFSAERPKGSFSTLEIQRTEQGDSAMYLCASSLRATGGIGNTIYFGEGSWLTVV.

V is TRBV11-2 and J is TRBJ2-1; possibly TRBD2 for D (5 bases). This CDR3 region has 15 residues. Germline values: CDR1 SGHAT, CDR2 FQNNGV. V gave up 5 bases and J gave up 4 bases, with 15 bases separating them. The CDR3 nucleotides read TGTGCCAGCAGCGAAATTCGGGGTCTATACAATGAGCAGTTCTTC. Amino acids: CASSEIRGLYNEQFF.

V is TRBV7-3 and J is TRBJ2-5; D might be TRBD2 (6 bases). CDR3 length equals 13 residues. Trimming left V 5 bases short and J 1 base short, with 8 bases between. Germline loops: CDR1 SGHTA, CDR2 FQGTGA. CDR3: CASSRGGQETQYF. The CDR3 coding sequence is TGTGCCAGCAGCCGGGGAGGCCAAGAGACCCAGTACTTC.

CDR3: CASSVQASGSNEQFF. The CDR3 nucleotides read TGTGCCAGCAGTGTCCAGGCTAGCGGGAGTAATGAGCAGTTCTTC. V is TRBV27 and J is TRBJ2-1; 10 positions agree with TRBD2. Germline CDR1 MNHEY, CDR2 SMNVEV (reference sequence). Germline trimming cut 5 bases from V and 7 bases from J; bases unmatched to any gene: 8. The CDR3 is made up of 15 amino acids.

The chain combines TRBV7-2 with TRBJ2-7; the D gene is possibly TRBD2 (6 bases). Germline V lookup: CDR1 SGHTA, CDR2 FQGNSA. Trimming pared 5 bases from V and 0 bases from J, leaving 23 bases between. The CDR3 runs to 18 residues. The CDR3 region is CASSPNPSLFGSSYEQYF. The CDR3 coding sequence is TGTGCCAGCAGCCCGAATCCTTCTCTCTTCGGGAGCTCCTACGAGCAGTACTTC.

This rearrangement joins TRBV11-2 to TRBJ2-1; tentatively, D is TRBD1 (6 bases). Germline V gene data show CDR1 as SGHAT and CDR2 as FQNNGV. V gave up 5 bases and J gave up 6 bases, with 14 bases separating them. There are 14 residues in the CDR3. The CDR3 loop reads CASSPYREGNEQFF. In DNA form, the CDR3 reads TGTGCCAGCAGCCCGTACAGGGAAGGCAATGAGCAGTTCTTC.

This clone was counted a single time. V and J are TRBV27 and TRBJ2-1; D possibly corresponds to TRBD1 (6 bases). Germline V gene lookup returns CDR1 MNHEY and CDR2 SMNVEV (reference sequence). The CDR3 has 15 amino acids. V was shortened by 4 bases and J by 5 bases, with 15 bases between the two germline ends. The CDR3 spells CASSSPLGGDNEQFF. The CDR3 DNA reads TGTGCCAGCAGTTCCCCCTTAGGGGGTGACAATGAGCAGTTCTTC.

This clone showed up just once. The chain recombines TRBV30 with TRBJ1-2; D gene uncertain. Germline V lookup: CDR1 GTSNPN, CDR2 SVGIG (reference sequence). This CDR3 has 11 amino acids. Deletions cut 1 base from V and 5 bases from J, with 5 bases between. CDR3 in amino acids: CAWSGAYGYTF. CDR3 sequence (DNA): TGTGCCTGGAGTGGGGCGTATGGCTACACCTTC.

The V call is TRBV6-5, the J call TRBJ1-5; 9 bases are shared with TRBD1. The CDR3 length is 15 residues. CDR1 MNHEY and CDR2 SVGAGI come from the germline V gene. Trimming cost V 5 bases and J 4 bases; bases outside gene matches: 6. CDR3 protein: CASSKTGGANQPQHF. The CDR3 nucleotides are TGTGCCAGCAGTAAGACAGGGGGAGCAAATCAGCCCCAGCATTTT.

The rearrangement uses TRBV19 and TRBJ2-7, with D uncertain. V was trimmed by 3 bases and J by 5 bases, leaving 17 bases between them. The CDR3 is 15 residues long. Germline V CDR1 and CDR2: LNHDA, SQIVND (reference sequence). CDR3 nucleotide sequence: TGTGCCAGTAGTATTTCTTTCGCGGTCACTCACGAGCAGTACTTC. Translation gives CASSISFAVTHEQYF.

The chain couples TRBV28 to TRBJ2-7, with TRBD1 matching 9 bases. V trimming: 5 bases; J trimming: 3 bases; junction bases outside the gene matches: 5. CDR3 length: 14 amino acids. The germline gives CDR1 MDHEN, CDR2 SYDVKM. The CDR3: CASSPSGQGYEQYF. The CDR3, as DNA: TGTGCCAGCAGTCCTTCGGGACAGGGCTACGAGCAGTACTTC.

The chain is built from TRBV27 and TRBJ1-2; the D is unclear. The CDR3 has 13 residues. Trimming took off 4 bases at V and 2 bases at J, with 8 bases between the two ends. Germline V gives CDR1 MNHEY, CDR2 SMNVEV (reference sequence). CDR3 sequence: CASSSNGNYGYTF. The CDR3 coding sequence is TGTGCCAGCAGTTCTAACGGGAACTATGGCTACACCTTC.

This chain links TRBV5-1 with TRBJ2-1; 11 nucleotides align to TRBD1. Germline assignment: CDR1 SGHRS and CDR2 YFSETQ. Germline trimming cut 4 bases from V and 5 bases from J; bases unmatched to any gene: 5. This CDR3 spans 15 amino acids. DNA of the CDR3: TGCGCCAGCAGCGTACCGGGACAGGGGGACAATGAGCAGTTCTTC. This codes for CASSVPGQGDNEQFF. Together with reference TRBV5-1 and TRBJ2-1, the CDR3 gives the full variable domain: KAGVTQTPRYLIKTRGQQVTLSCSPISGHRSVSWYQQTPGQGLQFLFEYFSETQRNKGNFPGRFSGRQFSNSRSEMNVSTLELGDSALYLCASSVPGQGDNEQFFGPGTRLTVL.

This clone was found once. The chain couples TRBV28 to TRBJ1-4, with TRBD1 matching 7 bases. Germline lookup yields CDR1 MDHEN and CDR2 SYDVKM. J was trimmed by 5 bases and V by 6 bases; bases with no gene match: 9. The CDR3 contains 15 residues. CDR3 residues: CASRGPGTANEKLFF. CDR3 bases: TGTGCCAGCAGGGGGCCCGGGACAGCCAATGAAAAACTGTTTTTT.

J is TRBJ1-3 and V is TRBV9; no firm D call. V was shortened by 0 bases and J by 0 bases, with 7 bases between the two germline ends. The CDR3 is made up of 15 amino acids. In germline, CDR1 is SGDLS, CDR2 YYNGEE. CDR3 sequence (DNA): TGTGCCAGCAGCGTAGAACTTTCCTCTGGAAACACCATATATTTT. Translation gives CASSVELSSGNTIYF.

This clone was detected only once. This chain uses TRBV1 with TRBJ2-7; TRBD2, as called in the table, went unchecked against the DNA. TRBV1 is annotated as a pseudogene. The CDR3 sequence is 16 residues long. This CDR3 is CTSSCSTRRGSPEQYF. The DNA of the CDR3 is TGCACCAGCAGCTGCTCAACTAGGAGGGGATCGCCCGAGCAGTACTTC.

The V gene is TRBV2, the J gene TRBJ2-5, with 8 bases identical to TRBD1. The CDR3 consists of 15 residues. Germline assignment: CDR1 SNHLY and CDR2 FYNNEI. Trimming removed 3 bases from V and 5 bases from J; junction bases left unmatched: 8. The DNA for the CDR3 is TGTGCCAGCAGTGATGGCAGGGGGCGAGGGGAGACCCAGTACTTC. Encoded protein: CASSDGRGRGETQYF.

The CDR3 DNA is TGTGCCAGCAGCCCTTTAGTTTCGGCCTACAATGAGCAGTTCTTC. This codes for CASSPLVSAYNEQFF. V is TRBV7-2 and J is TRBJ2-1, with D uncertain. V was clipped by 5 bases and J by 2 bases, with 13 bases between them. CDR1 and CDR2 from the germline V gene are SGHTA and FQGNSA. The CDR3 is 15 residues long.

V and J are TRBV27 and TRBJ2-1; a weak D match, TRBD2 (5 bases). The CDR3 loop spans 13 amino acids. Germline V gene sequence: CDR1 MNHEY, CDR2 SMNVEV (reference sequence). Trimming removed 3 bases from V and 7 bases from J, with 10 bases in between. CDR3 residues: CASSLLSGNEQFF. DNA for the CDR3: TGTGCCAGCAGTTTGCTAAGCGGAAATGAGCAGTTCTTC.

About this clone itself: At one of its ends the junction is not consistent with the germline gene, which may arise from a read error. For the CDR3, the DNA is TGCAGCGTCGAAGCGAGTCGAGAAGCTTTCTTT. The encoded protein is CSVEASREAFF. The V call is TRBV29-1, the J call TRBJ1-1; D unresolved. The germline V gene has CDR1 SQVTM and CDR2 ANQGSEA. The CDR3 covers 11 residues.

This sequence joins TRBV11-3 and TRBJ1-1; D is unresolved. This CDR3 spans 14 amino acids. Germline CDR1 reads SGHNT; CDR2 reads YENEEA. The V and J ends lost 1 base and 7 bases respectively, with 13 bases between them. The CDR3 here is CASSLGGGRNEAFF. The CDR3, as DNA: TGTGCCAGCAGCTTAGGAGGCGGCCGGAATGAAGCTTTCTTT.

This clone occurred once. The genes are TRBV28 and TRBJ1-4, with D possibly TRBD1 on 6 matching bases. The germline V and J ends were trimmed by 5 bases and 7 bases, with 14 bases remaining between them. This CDR3 is built from 14 residues. The germline V gene has CDR1 MDHEN and CDR2 SYDVKM. CDR3: CASSLQGISEKLFF. CDR3 in DNA: TGTGCCAGCAGTCTACAGGGTATATCTGAAAAACTGTTTTTT.

This clone has just one count. The V call is TRBV5-1, the J call TRBJ2-1, with TRBD2 matching 10 bases. Germline lookup yields CDR1 SGHRS and CDR2 YFSETQ. With 0 bases clipped from V and 4 bases from J, the junction kept 4 bases outside the gene matches. CDR3 size: 16 residues. CDR3 sequence: CASSLVPSGRYNEQFF. The CDR3 DNA follows: TGCGCCAGCAGCTTGGTTCCTAGCGGGAGATACAATGAGCAGTTCTTC.

This sequence joins TRBV3-1 (or the pseudogene TRBV3-2) and TRBJ2-3; 12 bases align to TRBD2. Losses at the gene ends were 1 base for V and 2 bases for J; bases not matched to a gene: 1. Germline CDR1 is LGHDT and CDR2 is YNNKEL (reference sequence). CDR3 length: 16 amino acids. The CDR3, as DNA: TGTGCCAGCAGCCAAGGGACTAGCGGGAACACAGATACGCAGTATTTT. This encodes CASSQGTSGNTDTQYF.

The chain links TRBV18 to TRBJ2-5, with a tentative D call TRBD2 (5 bases). The V and J ends lost 4 bases and 3 bases respectively, with 12 bases between them. The CDR3 has 14 amino acids. Germline V lookup: CDR1 KGHSH, CDR2 LQKENI. CDR3 protein: CASSRGASEETQYF. CDR3 nucleotides: TGTGCCAGCTCACGGGGAGCCTCAGAAGAGACCCAGTACTTC. Full variable domain (rest looked up from reference TRBV18 and TRBJ2-5): NAGVMQNPRHLVRRRGQEARLRCSPMKGHSHVYWYRQLPEEGLKFMVYLQKENIIDESGMPKERFSAEFPKEGPSILRIQQVVRGDSAAYFCASSRGASEETQYFGPGTRLLVL.

V is TRBV7-2 and J is TRBJ2-1; 14 bases match TRBD2. The germline gives CDR1 SGHTA, CDR2 FQGNSA. The CDR3 extends over 14 amino acids. With V trimmed by 4 bases and J by 10 bases, 3 bases remained unmatched. The CDR3 nucleotides read TGTGCCAGCAGCTCGGGACTAGCGGGAGACGAGCAGTTCTTC. It translates to CASSSGLAGDEQFF.

This clone came up a few times. V usage is TRBV11-2 and J usage is TRBJ2-7; TRBD2 aligns across 12 bases. CDR3 size: 15 residues. V lost 4 bases and J lost 7; bases outside the gene matches: 8. CDR1 is SGHAT, CDR2 FQNNGV, per germline. The CDR3 nucleotides are TGTGCCAGCAGCTCCCTAGCGGGAGGGCCGGGGGAGCAGTACTTC. The encoded protein is CASSSLAGGPGEQYF.